Below, 32 T cell receptor beta chains from the same sample are listed, as sequenced in a study of blood T cell repertoires in COVID-19. TCRdb keeps only in-frame clones here, not all; method: immunoSEQ multiplex PCR. The sample lists around 300,000 clones, around 80% occurring once. Material for sequencing was peripheral blood. The source of these receptors is a young man with active or convalescent COVID-19.

The chain employs TRBV9 and TRBJ2-1; 15 nucleotides align to TRBD2. This CDR3 region has 17 residues. The germline CDR1 and CDR2 sequences are SGDLS and YYNGEE. Unmatched junction bases numbered 6, after V lost 4 bases and J lost 4 bases. The CDR3 DNA reads TGTGCCAGCAGCTCACCGGGACTAGCGGGAGGTTACAATGAGCAGTTCTTC. Translated, it gives CASSSPGLAGGYNEQFF.

The genes are TRBV6-5 and TRBJ2-7; 7 bases line up with TRBD1. This CDR3 has 12 residues. With V trimmed by 10 bases and J by 5 bases, 8 bases remained unmatched. Germline V CDR1 and CDR2: MNHEY, SVGAGI. In DNA form, the CDR3 reads TGTGCCACCCGACAGGGACGGAACGAGCAGTACTTC. It is translated as CATRQGRNEQYF.

The chain uses TRBV18 and TRBJ1-1, with TRBD1 as a possible D gene (6 bases). This CDR3 contains 15 residues. Looked up from germline, CDR1 is KGHSH and CDR2 is LQKENI. Trimming took 4 bases from V and 1 from J, leaving 13 bases between them. CDR3 nucleotides: TGTGCCAGCTCACTTACAAGGACAGAGAACACTGAAGCTTTCTTT. This encodes CASSLTRTENTEAFF.

This chain uses TRBV5-6 with TRBJ1-1; D gene ambiguous. V was cut by 6 bases and J by 1 base, with 13 bases left in between. Germline assignment: CDR1 SGHDT and CDR2 YYEEEE. The CDR3 consists of 14 residues. DNA of the CDR3: TGTGCCAGCAACGCCCCTGACTGGAACACTGAAGCTTTCTTT. It specifies CASNAPDWNTEAFF.

Comments on this clone: The germline gene is not matched at one end of the junction; a read error may be the cause. This chain joins TRBV4-1 and TRBJ2-5; possibly TRBD1 for D (5 bases). The CDR3 loop spans 17 amino acids. The germline V gene encodes CDR1 MGHRA and CDR2 YSYEKL. CDR3 in amino acids: CACSQLPTALLQETQYF. The CDR3 nucleotides are TGCGCCTGCAGCCAACTCCCGACAGCGCTTTTACAAGAGACCCAGTACTTC.

The J gene is TRBJ2-1, the V gene TRBV4-1; TRBD1 agrees at 7 bases. CDR1 and CDR2 from the germline V gene are MGHRA and YSYEKL. V was pared by 2 bases and J by 5 bases, with 6 bases of the junction left unmatched. CDR3 length: 15 amino acids. CDR3 loop: CASSQWDRTDNEQFF. Here the CDR3 DNA reads TGCGCCAGCAGCCAATGGGACAGAACTGACAATGAGCAGTTCTTC.

This clone was recorded only once. This rearrangement joins TRBV27 to TRBJ2-1, with a possible D match to TRBD2 (6 bases). V shed 2 bases and J shed 5 bases, with 10 bases lying between them. CDR3 length equals 14 residues. Germline CDR1 MNHEY, CDR2 SMNVEV (reference sequence). The DNA for the CDR3 is TGTGCCAGCAGTTTAAACGGGGGAAACAATGAGCAGTTCTTC. This codes for CASSLNGGNNEQFF.

V gene TRBV19 combines with J gene TRBJ2-7; TRBD1 matches 9 bases. The germline CDR1 and CDR2 sequences are LNHDA and SQIVND (reference sequence). There are 14 residues in the CDR3. Trimming cost V 5 bases and J 2 bases; bases outside gene matches: 4. CDR3 in amino acids: CASSPGQGTYEQYF. DNA for the CDR3: TGTGCCAGTAGTCCGGGACAGGGAACCTACGAGCAGTACTTC.

The rearrangement uses TRBV27 and TRBJ1-4; 7 bases match TRBD1. From germline, CDR1 is MNHEY and CDR2 SMNVEV (reference sequence). CDR3 size: 15 residues. The J segment lost 8 bases and the V segment lost 5 bases, leaving 11 bases of the junction unmatched. The CDR3 sequence: CASSPIDRVWEKLFF. CDR3 nucleotides: TGTGCCAGCAGTCCGATCGACAGGGTTTGGGAAAAACTGTTTTTT.

This clone was observed once. The chain couples TRBV18 to TRBJ2-5, with 7 bases lining up with TRBD2. Per the germline V gene, CDR1 is KGHSH and CDR2 is LQKENI. This CDR3 is 15 amino acids long. J lost 1 base, V lost 6 bases, and 8 bases had no gene match. The CDR3 spells CASSLRTRGQETQYF. CDR3 nucleotides: TGTGCCAGCTCCCTACGGACTAGAGGCCAAGAGACCCAGTACTTC.

This rearrangement joins TRBV5-1 to TRBJ1-1; TRBD1 might be the D (5 bases). The CDR3 has 14 residues. Germline-derived CDR1 and CDR2 are SGHRS and YFSETQ. Trimming left V 3 bases short and J 1 base short, with 10 bases between. The CDR3 DNA follows: TGCGCCAGCAGCTGGGCGGGGCAGAACACTGAAGCTTTCTTT. As protein: CASSWAGQNTEAFF.

This sequence joins TRBV11-3 and TRBJ2-3, with 8 bases that match TRBD2. V dropped 0 bases and J dropped 5; count of bases not matched to a gene: 7. Germline CDR1 reads SGHNT; CDR2 reads YENEEA. The CDR3 is made up of 16 amino acids. In DNA form, the CDR3 reads TGTGCCAGCAGCTTAGACACCGGGACTAGGAAAGATACGCAGTATTTT. Its protein product is CASSLDTGTRKDTQYF.

This clone occurred a few times. The chain employs TRBV4-1 and TRBJ2-7; maybe TRBD2 (7 bases). Germline lookup yields CDR1 MGHRA and CDR2 YSYEKL. The CDR3 length is 15 residues. V dropped 0 bases and J dropped 4 bases, with 13 bases sitting between them. CDR3 bases: TGCGCCAGCAGCCAAGATCCACAGGGAGGGTACGAGCAGTACTTC. Translated, it gives CASSQDPQGGYEQYF.

This chain connects TRBV4-1 to TRBJ1-5; D may be TRBD1 (5 bases). Trimming removed 2 bases at V and 5 bases at J, with 16 bases between. This CDR3 comprises 16 residues. Germline V lookup: CDR1 MGHRA, CDR2 YSYEKL. For the CDR3, the DNA is TGCGCCAGCAGCCAACCTACCCGGACACCCCATCAGCCCCAGCATTTT. Translated: CASSQPTRTPHQPQHF.

This chain links TRBV4-3 with TRBJ2-7, with TRBD1 identical over 8 bases. This CDR3 has 15 residues. Germline V gene sequence: CDR1 LGHNA, CDR2 YSLEER. The junction had 6 bases not matched to a gene; V was cut back by 0 bases and J by 5 bases. CDR3 sequence (DNA): TGCGCCAGCAGCCAAGAATGGACAGGGTACCACGAGCAGTACTTC. It specifies CASSQEWTGYHEQYF.

This chain connects TRBV15 to TRBJ2-1; possible D gene TRBD2, 5 bases. The V gene's germline CDR1 is LNHNV and CDR2 YYDKDF (reference sequence). This CDR3 spans 16 amino acids. V was cut by 0 bases and J by 7 bases, with 16 bases left in between. The chain's CDR3 is CATSRDRKITGNEQFF. CDR3 DNA sequence: TGTGCCACCAGCAGAGATCGAAAGATTACGGGGAATGAGCAGTTCTTC.

The chain links TRBV7-3 to TRBJ2-3; 11 bases are a match to TRBD2. The CDR3 sequence is 17 residues long. The V gene's germline CDR1 is SGHTA and CDR2 FQGTGA. After removal of 0 bases from V and 3 bases from J, the junction contained 5 bases not matched to a gene. CDR3 sequence: CASSLTAIAGGTDTQYF. The CDR3 DNA follows: TGTGCCAGCAGCTTAACGGCTATAGCGGGAGGGACAGATACGCAGTATTTT.

The rearrangement links TRBV12-5 to TRBJ2-7, with a tentative D call TRBD1 (6 bases). Trimming cost V 1 base and J 6 bases, with 10 bases left between them. Germline lookup yields CDR1 LGHNT and CDR2 FRNRAP. The CDR3 runs to 13 residues. CDR3 loop: CASGLDTGPEQYF. The CDR3, as DNA: TGTGCTAGTGGTTTGGATACAGGGCCCGAGCAGTACTTC.

The V gene is TRBV5-1, the J gene TRBJ2-7, with 8 positions matching TRBD1. The germline CDR1 and CDR2 sequences are SGHRS and YFSETQ. The length of the CDR3 is 13 residues. V trimming: 4 bases; J trimming: 9 bases; junction bases outside the gene matches: 9. CDR3 sequence (DNA): TGCGCCAGCAGCCTCGGACAGGGATTCGGGCAGTACTTC. This codes for CASSLGQGFGQYF.

The chain employs TRBV9 and TRBJ1-3; the D gene is possibly TRBD1 (6 bases). V was cut by 2 bases and J by 0 bases, with 12 bases left in between. Germline CDR1 SGDLS, CDR2 YYNGEE. This CDR3 has 16 amino acids. For the CDR3, the DNA is TGTGCCAGCAGCGTGGGGGCGAGAAACTCTGGAAACACCATATATTTT. It specifies CASSVGARNSGNTIYF.

This clone has just one count. This chain joins TRBV27 and TRBJ2-7; D is ambiguous. This CDR3 contains 13 residues. With 6 bases removed from V and 5 bases from J, the gap between germline ends came to 14 bases. The germline gives CDR1 MNHEY, CDR2 SMNVEV (reference sequence). The CDR3 DNA reads TGTGCCAGCAGCTTCCTAGGCCTCCACGAGCAGTACTTC. Translation: CASSFLGLHEQYF.

V gene TRBV6-1 combines with J gene TRBJ1-5; D uncertain. Trimming shortened V by 3 bases and J by 2 bases, and 14 bases separated the two germline ends. Germline V gene data show CDR1 as MNHNS and CDR2 as SASEGT. The CDR3 totals 16 residues. DNA for the CDR3: TGTGCCAGCAGTGATCCTGCGGGCCGGGGCAATCAGCCCCAGCATTTT. The encoded protein is CASSDPAGRGNQPQHF.

The rearrangement links TRBV7-8 to TRBJ2-1; 8 bases fit TRBD1. Germline-derived CDR1 and CDR2 are SGHVS and FQNEAQ. J was trimmed by 5 bases and V by 4 bases; bases with no gene match: 7. This CDR3 has 15 residues. The CDR3 DNA sequence: TGTGCCAGCAGCTCGTGGGACAGGTTTGACAATGAGCAGTTCTTC. Residues: CASSSWDRFDNEQFF.

The chain uses TRBV27 and TRBJ2-7, with 7 bases identical to TRBD2. Unmatched junction bases numbered 13, after V lost 8 bases and J lost 0 bases. Germline assignment: CDR1 MNHEY and CDR2 SMNVEV (reference sequence). The CDR3 is 16 residues long. For the CDR3, the DNA is TGTGCCAGCGGGCTTCGGGGCGGGGGATTCTCCTACGAGCAGTACTTC. Translation gives CASGLRGGGFSYEQYF.

The chain has TRBV24-1 and TRBJ2-3; D perhaps matches TRBD1 (6 bases). CDR1 and CDR2 (germline): KGHDR, SFDVKD. V gave up 0 bases and J gave up 5 bases, with 11 bases separating them. The CDR3 is made up of 15 amino acids. As DNA, the CDR3 is TGTGCCACCAGTGATTTGAACAGGGTTGGAGATACGCAGTATTTT. It specifies CATSDLNRVGDTQYF.

V usage is TRBV30 and J usage is TRBJ1-6; perhaps TRBD1 as D (5 bases). V lost 4 bases and J 10 bases, leaving 8 bases between the germline ends. Germline V gene sequence: CDR1 GTSNPN, CDR2 SVGIG (reference sequence). The CDR3 runs 11 residues. The CDR3 DNA follows: TGTGCCTGGAACCGGGGGTCACCCCTCCACTTT. It is translated as CAWNRGSPLHF.

This chain joins TRBV2 and TRBJ1-5; D remains unclear. The length of the CDR3 is 15 residues. Between the trimmed V and J ends, which lost 7 bases and 5 bases, there was a span of 18 bases. CDR1 SNHLY and CDR2 FYNNEI come from the germline V gene. The chain's CDR3 is CASTGGTGWDQPQHF. The CDR3 coding sequence is TGTGCCAGCACCGGAGGTACGGGTTGGGATCAGCCCCAGCATTTT.

V gene TRBV29-1 combines with J gene TRBJ2-7; possible D gene TRBD1, 6 bases. The CDR3 loop spans 12 amino acids. Trimming pared 0 bases from V and 4 bases from J, leaving 7 bases between. Germline V lookup: CDR1 SQVTM, CDR2 ANQGSEA. CDR3 in DNA: TGCAGCGTTGAAGAAAGGGGGTACGAGCAGTACTTC. Translating it yields CSVEERGYEQYF.

This chain uses TRBV4-1 with TRBJ1-1; 10 nucleotides match TRBD1. V gave up 3 bases and J gave up 3 bases; unmatched junction bases: 7. The CDR3 is made up of 16 amino acids. The germline V gene has CDR1 MGHRA and CDR2 YSYEKL. This chain's CDR3 is CASSQSSGTGDTEAFF. As DNA, the CDR3 is TGCGCCAGCAGCCAGAGTTCCGGGACAGGGGACACTGAAGCTTTCTTT.

The chain recombines TRBV3-1 (or the pseudogene TRBV3-2) with TRBJ2-2, with 9 positions matching TRBD1. Germline CDR1 is LGHDT and CDR2 is YNNKEL (reference sequence). The CDR3 consists of 19 residues. V lost 0 bases, J lost 5 bases, and 13 bases stayed unmatched. The CDR3 is CASSQDGGPGQGFTGELFF. DNA of the CDR3: TGTGCCAGCAGCCAAGATGGGGGTCCGGGACAGGGTTTTACCGGGGAGCTGTTTTTT.

This chain connects TRBV30 to TRBJ2-7; possibly TRBD2 for D (6 bases). Germline loops: CDR1 GTSNPN, CDR2 SVGIG (reference sequence). V was trimmed by 2 bases and J by 2 bases, leaving 13 bases between them. The CDR3 runs to 14 residues. The CDR3 loop reads CAWSRSSAAYEQYF. The CDR3 DNA reads TGTGCCTGGAGTCGGTCTAGCGCTGCCTACGAGCAGTACTTC.

The chain recombines TRBV9 with TRBJ1-1; D might be TRBD1 (6 bases). The germline CDR1 and CDR2 sequences are SGDLS and YYNGEE. The V end lost 6 bases, the J end lost 7 bases, and 10 bases lay between the germline ends. The CDR3 runs 11 residues. DNA of the CDR3: TGTGCCAGCACCAAAGGGGGTGAAGCTTTCTTT. Translation: CASTKGGEAFF.